The 20 T cell receptor beta chains reported below all come from one sample, sequenced in a study of CXCR3-negative and CXCR3-positive naive CD8 T cells. Study findings and constraints: More hydrophobic TRB CDR3s occurred in CXCR3-positive than in CXCR3-negative naive cells.

The authors made the TRB cDNA libraries by 5' RACE using UMI labels. TCRdb reprocessed the 5' RACE reads and reports one entry per CDR3 protein, with no DNA. The table for this sample gives over 95,000 distinct CDR3 sequences. The antigens of these receptors remain unknown. Sequencing was performed on naive CXCR3+ CD8+ T cells from blood. Documented subset: CD45RO-CCR7+CD27+CD95- naive CD8+ T cells expressing CXCR3 (TNR3+). The receptors shown here come from a human donor in good health. Some clones in this sample may be carry-over from other donors' samples.

The CDR3: CASSGGSGTGDTQYF. The chain employs TRBV28 and TRBJ2-3; TCRdb picks TRBD2, but there is no DNA to check that call. Germline assignment: CDR1 MDHEN and CDR2 SYDVKM. The CDR3 has 15 amino acids.

The chain combines TRBV7-3 with TRBJ2-1; TCRdb's D call, TRBD2, is unchecked because there is no DNA. This CDR3 is built from 15 residues. The germline V gene encodes CDR1 SGHTA and CDR2 FQGTGA. Here the CDR3 reads CASSLSTSESGEQFF. Full variable domain (outside the CDR3, taken from reference TRBV7-3 and TRBJ2-1): GAGVSQTPSNKVTEKGKYVELRCDPISGHTALYWYRQSLGQGPEFLIYFQGTGAADDSGLPNDRFFAVRPEGSVSTLKIQRTERGDSAVYLCASSLSTSESGEQFFGPGTRLTVL.

This sequence joins TRBV5-6 and TRBJ2-1; TCRdb calls TRBD1, which cannot be checked without DNA. In germline, CDR1 is SGHDT, CDR2 YYEEEE. This CDR3 is 14 amino acids long. CDR3 sequence reads: CASSLAYLGPEQFF.

The chain employs TRBV7-9 and TRBJ1-1; the D gene TCRdb calls, TRBD1, cannot be checked with no DNA. The CDR3 contains 16 residues. Germline CDR1 SEHNR, CDR2 FQNEAQ (reference sequence). The CDR3 sequence is CASREIKGEGSTEAFF.

The rearrangement uses TRBV5-1 and TRBJ1-1. Germline assignment: CDR1 SGHRS and CDR2 YFSETQ. The CDR3 has 13 amino acids. The CDR3 sequence is CASSFQGLTEAFF.

The rearrangement joins TRBV12-3 or TRBV12-4 to TRBJ2-7. The CDR3 has 14 amino acids. CDR3: CASSFGGSSHEQYF.

The genes are TRBV7-7 and TRBJ2-2. CDR1 is SSHAT and CDR2 is FNYEAQ in the germline V gene (reference sequence). The CDR3 contains 13 residues. The CDR3 loop reads CASSLVEAGELFF.

Here the CDR3 reads CAISEPDRGPWGYTF. The chain uses TRBV10-3 and TRBJ1-2; the D gene TCRdb calls, TRBD1, cannot be checked with no DNA. Germline V lookup: CDR1 ENHRY, CDR2 SYGVKD. The CDR3 has 15 amino acids.

The genes are TRBV7-9 and TRBJ2-1; TCRdb lists TRBD1, though no DNA is available to test this call. The CDR3 runs to 16 residues. Germline CDR1 SEHNR, CDR2 FQNEAQ (reference sequence). CDR3 loop: CASSNTGTLPFNEQFF.

This rearrangement joins TRBV7-2 to TRBJ1-6; TCRdb's D gene call, TRBD1, goes unchecked for lack of DNA. This CDR3 has 12 amino acids. Germline-derived CDR1 and CDR2 are SGHTA and FQGNSA. The CDR3 reads CASSPRGGPLHF.

This chain links TRBV29-1 with TRBJ1-1; TCRdb lists TRBD1, though no DNA is available to test this call. Looked up from germline, CDR1 is SQVTM and CDR2 is ANQGSEA. The CDR3 is 12 amino acids. The CDR3 loop reads CSAVGLGAEAFF. The complete variable domain, with remaining parts taken from reference TRBV29-1 and TRBJ1-1, reads SAVISQKPSRDICQRGTSLTIQCQVDSQVTMMFWYRQQPGQSLTLIATANQGSEATYESGFVIDKFPISRPNLTFSTLTVSNMSPEDSSIYLCSAVGLGAEAFFGQGTRLTVV.

The chain employs TRBV7-9 and TRBJ2-7; TCRdb designates TRBD1, a call that cannot be tested without DNA. CDR3 size: 12 residues. Germline lookup yields CDR1 SEHNR and CDR2 FQNEAQ (reference sequence). CDR3: CASSLQGEEQYF.

V gene TRBV27 combines with J gene TRBJ1-2; TCRdb names TRBD1, which stays unverified in the absence of DNA. The length of the CDR3 is 13 residues. CDR1 and CDR2 (germline): MNHEY, SMNVEV (reference sequence). CDR3 sequence: CASRQGTGKGYTF.

The V and J genes are TRBV7-3 and TRBJ2-3. The CDR3 runs to 13 residues. From germline, CDR1 is SGHTA and CDR2 FQGTGA. CDR3 sequence reads: CASSLFWGDTQYF.

The V call is TRBV7-6, the J call TRBJ1-2. Germline CDR1 and CDR2: SGHVS and FNYEAQ. This CDR3 region has 14 residues. CDR3 in amino acids: CASSPRLPNYGYTF.

CDR3 loop: CASSYSTVDEQFF. The V and J genes are TRBV6-5 and TRBJ2-1; TCRdb outputs TRBD1, but without DNA this stays unchecked. The CDR3 is 13 residues long. CDR1 and CDR2 (germline): MNHEY, SVGAGI.

The V gene is TRBV14, the J gene TRBJ2-7. CDR1 is SGHDN, CDR2 FVKESK, per germline. The CDR3 is made up of 13 amino acids. The CDR3 is CASSQSGSHEQYF.

The chain recombines TRBV7-9 with TRBJ2-7. The length of the CDR3 is 14 residues. Germline loops: CDR1 SEHNR, CDR2 FQNEAQ (reference sequence). The chain's CDR3 is CASSHDLTHYEQYF. Supplemented by reference TRBV7-9 and TRBJ2-7, the full variable domain reads DTGVSQNPRHKITKRGQNVTFRCDPISEHNRLYWYRQTLGQGPEFLTYFQNEAQLEKSRLLSDRFSAERPKGSFSTLEIQRTEQGDSAMYLCASSHDLTHYEQYFGPGTRLTVT.

The V gene is TRBV3-1, the J gene TRBJ1-1. The CDR3 consists of 15 residues. From germline, CDR1 is LGHDT and CDR2 YNNKEL (reference sequence). The CDR3 spells CASSQVGQLNTEAFF.

The chain combines TRBV11-2 with TRBJ2-7; the D call from TCRdb, TRBD1, cannot be confirmed without DNA. The CDR3 sequence is 16 residues long. Germline CDR1 SGHAT, CDR2 FQNNGV. The CDR3 loop reads CASSALPGQGFYEQYF.